The entry below gives a single TCR beta chain sequence along with its context. This sample stems from a study of blood T cell repertoires in COVID-19. Study-level background: COVID-19 samples from acute and convalescent phases originated in the United States, Italy and Spain. In each case, the material was cDNA or gDNA derived from T cells, B-cell-depleted T cells, or PBMCs.

In the source study's methods: The authors estimated nucleated cell counts from reference gene primer amplification. The protocol was immunoSEQ multiplex PCR, while the TCRdb copy is restricted to in-frame clones and leaves out a portion. V and J calls and clone size are copied from that table; D and trimming were computed from the DNA. The data contain 150,000 to 200,000 clones, roughly 89% of them singletons. The sample comprised peripheral blood. The receptor was isolated from a man between 18 and 35 years old with active or convalescent COVID-19.

The CDR3: CASSLGGQNTEAFF. Written as DNA, the CDR3 is TGCGCCAGCAGCTTGGGCGGTCAGAACACTGAAGCTTTCTTT. V is TRBV5-1 and J is TRBJ1-1; no clear D. This CDR3 contains 14 residues. The V gene's germline CDR1 is SGHRS and CDR2 YFSETQ. Trimming left V 0 bases short and J 1 base short, with 7 bases between. Variable domain in full (rest from reference TRBV5-1 and TRBJ1-1): KAGVTQTPRYLIKTRGQQVTLSCSPISGHRSVSWYQQTPGQGLQFLFEYFSETQRNKGNFPGRFSGRQFSNSRSEMNVSTLELGDSALYLCASSLGGQNTEAFFGQGTRLTVV.